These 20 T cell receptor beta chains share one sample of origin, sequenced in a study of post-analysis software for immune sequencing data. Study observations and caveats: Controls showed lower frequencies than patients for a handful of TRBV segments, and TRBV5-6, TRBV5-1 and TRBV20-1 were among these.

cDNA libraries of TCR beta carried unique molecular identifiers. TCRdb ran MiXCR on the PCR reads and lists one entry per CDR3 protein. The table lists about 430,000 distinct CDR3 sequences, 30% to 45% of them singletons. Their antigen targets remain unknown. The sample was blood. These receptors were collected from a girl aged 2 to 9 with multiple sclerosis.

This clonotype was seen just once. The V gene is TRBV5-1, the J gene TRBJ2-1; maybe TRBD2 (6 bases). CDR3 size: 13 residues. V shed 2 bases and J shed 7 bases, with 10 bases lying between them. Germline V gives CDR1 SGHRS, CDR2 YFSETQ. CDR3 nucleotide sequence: TGCGCCAGCAGCTTCGGGAGCGGGAATGAGCAGTTCTTC. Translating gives CASSFGSGNEQFF. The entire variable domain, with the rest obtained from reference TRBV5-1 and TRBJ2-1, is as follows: KAGVTQTPRYLIKTRGQQVTLSCSPISGHRSVSWYQQTPGQGLQFLFEYFSETQRNKGNFPGRFSGRQFSNSRSEMNVSTLELGDSALYLCASSFGSGNEQFFGPGTRLTVL.

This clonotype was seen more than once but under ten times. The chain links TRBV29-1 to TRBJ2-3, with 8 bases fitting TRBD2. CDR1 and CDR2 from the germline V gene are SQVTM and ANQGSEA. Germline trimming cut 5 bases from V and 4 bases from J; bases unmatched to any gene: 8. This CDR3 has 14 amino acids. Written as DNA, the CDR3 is TGCAGCGTTAAAAAGCGGGAGCCCGCAGATACGCAGTATTTT. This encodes CSVKKREPADTQYF.

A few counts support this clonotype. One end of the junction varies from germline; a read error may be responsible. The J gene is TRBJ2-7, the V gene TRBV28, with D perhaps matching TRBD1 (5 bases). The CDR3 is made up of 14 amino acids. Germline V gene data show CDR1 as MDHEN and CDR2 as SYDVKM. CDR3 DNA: TGTGCCAGCAGTTATACGGACAATACCTACGAGCAGTATTTC. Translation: CASSYTDNTYEQYF.

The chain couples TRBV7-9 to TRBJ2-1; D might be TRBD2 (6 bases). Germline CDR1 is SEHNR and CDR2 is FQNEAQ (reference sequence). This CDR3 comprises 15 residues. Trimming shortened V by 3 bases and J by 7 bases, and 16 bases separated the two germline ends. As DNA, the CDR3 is TGTGCCAGCAGCTTCATCGCGGGGTCAATAAATGAGCAGTTCTTC. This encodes CASSFIAGSINEQFF.

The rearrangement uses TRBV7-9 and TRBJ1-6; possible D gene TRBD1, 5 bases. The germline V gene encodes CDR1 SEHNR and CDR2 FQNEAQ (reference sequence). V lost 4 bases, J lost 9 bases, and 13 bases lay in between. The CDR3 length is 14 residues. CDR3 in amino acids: CASSSPTDPSPLHF. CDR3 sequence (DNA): TGTGCCAGCAGCTCCCCGACAGATCCTTCACCCCTCCACTTT.

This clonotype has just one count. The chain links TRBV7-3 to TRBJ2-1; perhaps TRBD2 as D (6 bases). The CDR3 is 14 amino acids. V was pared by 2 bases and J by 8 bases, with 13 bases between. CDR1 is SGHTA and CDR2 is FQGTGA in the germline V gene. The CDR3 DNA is TGTGCCAGCAGCTTAGGAGGGGCAGACGATGAGCAGTTCTTC. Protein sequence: CASSLGGADDEQFF.

In DNA form, the CDR3 reads TGTGCCAGCAGTCCCTACGCAGCCCCCTACGAGCAGTACTTC. Translation: CASSPYAAPYEQYF. This chain links TRBV27 with TRBJ2-7; no definite D call. The CDR3 has 14 residues. With 5 bases removed from V and 2 bases from J, the gap between germline ends came to 13 bases. Germline V gene data show CDR1 as MNHEY and CDR2 as SMNVEV (reference sequence).

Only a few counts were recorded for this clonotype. CDR3 residues: CASSYPPGAGSNQPQHF. The CDR3 DNA is TGTGCCAGCAGTTACCCTCCGGGGGCTGGAAGCAATCAGCCCCAGCATTTT. The chain is built from TRBV6-2 or TRBV6-3 and TRBJ1-5; D may be TRBD1 (6 bases). There are 17 residues in the CDR3. Germline values: CDR1 MNHEY, CDR2 SVGEGT. Trimming took 2 bases from V and 1 from J, leaving 15 bases between them.

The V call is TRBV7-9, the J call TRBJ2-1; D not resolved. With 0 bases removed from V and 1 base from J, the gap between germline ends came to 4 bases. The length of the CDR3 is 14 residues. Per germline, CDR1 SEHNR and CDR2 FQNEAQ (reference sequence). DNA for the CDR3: TGTGCCAGCAGCTTAGCATTATCCTACAATGAGCAGTTCTTC. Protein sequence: CASSLALSYNEQFF.

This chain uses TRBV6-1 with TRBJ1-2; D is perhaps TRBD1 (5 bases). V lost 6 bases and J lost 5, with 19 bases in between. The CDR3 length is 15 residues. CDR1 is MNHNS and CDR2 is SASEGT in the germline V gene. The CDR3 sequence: CASRLVPGREYGYTF. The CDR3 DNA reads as TGTGCCAGCAGACTTGTCCCGGGACGGGAATATGGCTACACCTTC.

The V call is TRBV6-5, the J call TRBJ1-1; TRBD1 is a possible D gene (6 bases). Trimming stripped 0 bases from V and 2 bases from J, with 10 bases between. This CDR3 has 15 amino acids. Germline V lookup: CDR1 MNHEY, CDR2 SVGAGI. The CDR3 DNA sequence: TGTGCCAGCAGTTACTCGGGGGCGGTAAACACTGAAGCTTTCTTT. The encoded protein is CASSYSGAVNTEAFF.

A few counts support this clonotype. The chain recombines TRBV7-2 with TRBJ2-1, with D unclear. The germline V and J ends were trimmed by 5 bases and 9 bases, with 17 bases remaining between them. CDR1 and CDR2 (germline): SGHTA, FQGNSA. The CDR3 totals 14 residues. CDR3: CASSQLLVVGEQFF. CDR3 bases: TGTGCCAGCAGCCAACTGCTAGTCGTCGGTGAGCAGTTCTTC.

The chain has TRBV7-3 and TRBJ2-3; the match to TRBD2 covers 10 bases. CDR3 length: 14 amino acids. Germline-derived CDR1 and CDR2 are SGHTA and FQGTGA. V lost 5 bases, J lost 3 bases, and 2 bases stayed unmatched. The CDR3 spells CASSILAGTDTQYF. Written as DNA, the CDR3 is TGTGCCAGCAGCATACTAGCGGGGACAGATACGCAGTATTTT.

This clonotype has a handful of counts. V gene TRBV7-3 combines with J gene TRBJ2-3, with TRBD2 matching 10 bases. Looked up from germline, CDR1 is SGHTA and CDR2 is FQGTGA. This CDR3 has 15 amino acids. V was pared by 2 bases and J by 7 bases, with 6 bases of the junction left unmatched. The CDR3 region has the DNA TGTGCCAGCAGCTTACTAGCGGGAGACCCGAATACGCAGTATTTT. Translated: CASSLLAGDPNTQYF.

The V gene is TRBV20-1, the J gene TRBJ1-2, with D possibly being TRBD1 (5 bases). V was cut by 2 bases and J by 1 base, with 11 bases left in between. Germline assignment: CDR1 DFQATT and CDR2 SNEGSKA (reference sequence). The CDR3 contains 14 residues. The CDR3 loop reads CSARLTDSNYGYTF. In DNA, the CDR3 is TGCAGTGCTAGACTTACCGACAGTAACTATGGCTACACCTTC.

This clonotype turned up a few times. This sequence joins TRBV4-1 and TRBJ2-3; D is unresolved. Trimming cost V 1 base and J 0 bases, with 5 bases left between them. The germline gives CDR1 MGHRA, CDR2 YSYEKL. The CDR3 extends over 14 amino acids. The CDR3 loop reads CASSQVLSTDTQYF. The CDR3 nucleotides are TGCGCCAGCAGCCAAGTGTTAAGCACAGATACGCAGTATTTT.

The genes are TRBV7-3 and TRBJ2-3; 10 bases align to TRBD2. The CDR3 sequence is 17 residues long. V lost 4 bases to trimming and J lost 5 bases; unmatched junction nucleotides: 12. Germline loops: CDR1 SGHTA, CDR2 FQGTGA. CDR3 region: CASSWSGRARTGDTQYF. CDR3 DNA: TGTGCCAGCAGCTGGAGCGGGAGGGCCAGGACAGGAGATACGCAGTATTTT.

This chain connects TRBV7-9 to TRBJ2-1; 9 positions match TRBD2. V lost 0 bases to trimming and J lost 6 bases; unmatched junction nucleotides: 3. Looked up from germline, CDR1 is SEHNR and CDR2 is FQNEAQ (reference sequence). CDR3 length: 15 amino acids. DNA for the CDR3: TGTGCCAGCAGCTTAGCGGGGACTAGCCTCAATGAGCAGTTCTTC. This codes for CASSLAGTSLNEQFF.

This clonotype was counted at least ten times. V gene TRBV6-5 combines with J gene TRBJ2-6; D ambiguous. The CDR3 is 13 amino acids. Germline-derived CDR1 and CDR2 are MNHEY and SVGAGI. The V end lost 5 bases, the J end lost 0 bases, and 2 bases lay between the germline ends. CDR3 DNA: TGTGCCAGCAGTCTCTCTGGGGCCAACGTCCTGACTTTC. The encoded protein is CASSLSGANVLTF.

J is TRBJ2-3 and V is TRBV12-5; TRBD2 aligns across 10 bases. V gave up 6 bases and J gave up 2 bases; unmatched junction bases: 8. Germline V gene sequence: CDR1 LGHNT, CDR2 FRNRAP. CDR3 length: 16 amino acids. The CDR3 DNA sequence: TGTGCTAGTGGCCTCGCCCTAGCGGGAGCCACAGATACGCAGTATTTT. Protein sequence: CASGLALAGATDTQYF.